Following are 15 T cell receptor beta chains from one sample sequenced in a study of naive and memory T cell subsets. Two oligonucleotides, mixed equimolar, formed the beta constant-region primer covering TRBC1 and TRBC2. Ligated cDNA was amplified by four rounds of PCR with nested alpha and beta constant-region primers and SP2. TCRdb reanalysed the UMI-ligation and nested PCR reads using MiXCR and keeps one entry per CDR3 protein. The sample carries 95,000 to 150,000 distinct CDR3 sequences, 35% to 45% recorded once. Material for sequencing was central memory CD4+ T cells from blood. These receptors all come from a human donor in good health.

The chain joins TRBV28 to TRBJ2-1; D may be TRBD2 (6 bases). Trimming took off 2 bases at V and 9 bases at J, with 20 bases between the two ends. The CDR3 is 16 amino acids. Germline CDR1 MDHEN, CDR2 SYDVKM. The CDR3 DNA sequence: TGTGCCAGCAGTTTAATAGGAAGCCAGACCGGGGGTGAGCAGTTCTTC. It translates to CASSLIGSQTGGEQFF.

The rearrangement joins TRBV29-1 to TRBJ1-1, with D maybe TRBD1 (5 bases). The CDR3 has 13 amino acids. Germline CDR1 and CDR2: SQVTM and ANQGSEA. Between the trimmed V and J ends, which lost 3 bases and 4 bases, there was a span of 12 bases. In DNA, the CDR3 is TGCAGCGTTGAGGGGCGCGGCGGCACTGAAGCTTTCTTT. This gives the protein CSVEGRGGTEAFF.

The rearrangement links TRBV28 to TRBJ1-4; D possibly corresponds to TRBD1 (5 bases). Between the trimmed V and J ends, which lost 6 bases and 0 bases, there was a span of 11 bases. CDR1 and CDR2 from the germline V gene are MDHEN and SYDVKM. The CDR3 extends over 15 amino acids. The CDR3 sequence is CASSRPGSTNEKLFF. The CDR3 DNA reads TGTGCCAGCAGCCGCCCAGGGTCAACTAATGAAAAACTGTTTTTT.

This chain uses TRBV7-3 with TRBJ2-2; the match to TRBD1 covers 12 bases. Germline assignment: CDR1 SGHTA and CDR2 FQGTGA. With 5 bases clipped from V and 7 bases from J, the junction kept 8 bases outside the gene matches. The CDR3 totals 16 residues. The CDR3 DNA is TGTGCCAGCAGCCGATTCGGGACAGGGGGCAACGGGGAGCTGTTTTTT. Translated, it gives CASSRFGTGGNGELFF.

This chain links TRBV20-1 with TRBJ1-4, with D perhaps TRBD1 (6 bases). CDR3 length: 13 amino acids. Germline assignment: CDR1 DFQATT and CDR2 SNEGSKA (reference sequence). The V end was cut by 3 bases, the J end by 4 bases, with 9 bases between. The CDR3 DNA reads TGCAGTGCTAGTTCACAGGGTAATGAAAAACTGTTTTTT. Amino acid sequence: CSASSQGNEKLFF.

This clonotype was picked up many times. The rearrangement joins TRBV5-1 to TRBJ2-5, with 7 positions matching TRBD2. Germline lookup yields CDR1 SGHRS and CDR2 YFSETQ. V dropped 0 bases and J dropped 4; count of bases not matched to a gene: 9. The CDR3 is made up of 16 amino acids. The CDR3 coding sequence is TGCGCCAGCAGCTTGGCCCCAGCGGGAAATGCAGAGACCCAGTACTTC. This translates into CASSLAPAGNAETQYF.

This clonotype was seen many times. This chain uses TRBV20-1 with TRBJ2-7, with D perhaps matching TRBD2 (6 bases). Germline assignment: CDR1 DFQATT and CDR2 SNEGSKA (reference sequence). This CDR3 spans 14 amino acids. Between the trimmed V and J ends, which lost 6 bases and 2 bases, there was a span of 17 bases. CDR3 sequence (DNA): TGCAGTGCCCCGACGGCTGGCGGGGCCTACGAGCAGTACTTC. Protein: CSAPTAGGAYEQYF.

This clonotype was counted at least ten times. The chain employs TRBV20-1 and TRBJ2-7; D may match TRBD1 or TRBD2 (6 bases each). This CDR3 is built from 14 residues. CDR1 is DFQATT, CDR2 SNEGSKA, per germline (reference sequence). V lost 2 bases to trimming and J lost 5 bases, with 16 bases between them. This chain's CDR3 is CSARSGGRGDEQYF. In nucleotides, the CDR3 is TGCAGTGCTAGATCCGGGGGCAGGGGAGACGAGCAGTACTTC.

This CDR3 reads CASSARLAGGQETQYF. Written as DNA, the CDR3 is TGCGCCAGCAGCGCGAGACTAGCGGGAGGCCAAGAGACCCAGTACTTC. V usage is TRBV5-1 and J usage is TRBJ2-5, with TRBD2 matching 13 bases. Unmatched junction bases numbered 4, after V lost 4 bases and J lost 1 base. This CDR3 has 16 amino acids. Germline V gene sequence: CDR1 SGHRS, CDR2 YFSETQ.

The chain has TRBV5-1 and TRBJ2-7; 7 bases are a match to TRBD2. Trimming at V came to 1 base and at J to 0 bases, leaving 1 base not matched to a gene. The CDR3 consists of 14 residues. CDR1 and CDR2 (germline): SGHRS, YFSETQ. The CDR3 bases are TGCGCCAGCAGCTTGCGGGGGGACTCCTACGAGCAGTACTTC. Its protein is CASSLRGDSYEQYF.

The table lists this clonotype with many counts. The chain combines TRBV20-1 with TRBJ2-7; D might be TRBD1 (5 bases). Looked up from germline, CDR1 is DFQATT and CDR2 is SNEGSKA (reference sequence). Trimming cost V 4 bases and J 5 bases, with 18 bases left between them. The CDR3 contains 14 residues. This CDR3 is CSATRLTGIHEQYF. The CDR3 DNA sequence: TGCAGTGCTACCCGACTTACAGGTATACACGAGCAGTACTTC.

This clonotype turned up a few times. The chain couples TRBV28 to TRBJ2-7; TRBD1 matches at 10 bases. CDR1 and CDR2 (germline): MDHEN, SYDVKM. Trimming cost V 2 bases and J 6 bases; bases outside gene matches: 7. The CDR3 runs 15 residues. The CDR3 nucleotides are TGTGCCAGCAGTTTACTCGGGACAGGGGCGGCCGAGCAGTACTTC. Protein: CASSLLGTGAAEQYF. The entire variable domain, with the rest obtained from reference TRBV28 and TRBJ2-7, is as follows: DVKVTQSSRYLVKRTGEKVFLECVQDMDHENMFWYRQDPGLGLRLIYFSYDVKMKEKGDIPEGYSVSREKKERFSLILESASTNQTSMYLCASSLLGTGAAEQYFGPGTRLTVT.

Here the CDR3 DNA reads TGTGCCAGCAGTTATCTCGGGGTTGGGTTTACGCAGTATTTT. It specifies CASSYLGVGFTQYF. The chain couples TRBV6-5 to TRBJ2-3, with D perhaps matching TRBD2 (5 bases). The CDR3 consists of 14 residues. CDR1 and CDR2 from the germline V gene are MNHEY and SVGAGI. V was cut by 3 bases and J by 8 bases, with 15 bases left in between.

This chain links TRBV28 with TRBJ2-2; a weak D match, TRBD1 (5 bases). In germline, CDR1 is MDHEN, CDR2 SYDVKM. This CDR3 contains 13 residues. The V gene lost 6 bases and the J gene lost 4 bases, with 9 bases spanning the gap. The CDR3 here is CASRKGVTGELFF. In nucleotides, the CDR3 is TGTGCCAGCAGAAAAGGGGTCACCGGGGAGCTGTTTTTT.

The genes are TRBV25-1 and TRBJ2-3, with 11 positions matching TRBD2. This CDR3 spans 15 amino acids. The J segment lost 6 bases and the V segment lost 7 bases, leaving 9 bases of the junction unmatched. Germline CDR1 MGHDK, CDR2 SYGVNS. The CDR3 nucleotides read TGTGCCAGCACTCCGACTAGCGGGATAGCCGATACGCAGTATTTT. Translation gives CASTPTSGIADTQYF.